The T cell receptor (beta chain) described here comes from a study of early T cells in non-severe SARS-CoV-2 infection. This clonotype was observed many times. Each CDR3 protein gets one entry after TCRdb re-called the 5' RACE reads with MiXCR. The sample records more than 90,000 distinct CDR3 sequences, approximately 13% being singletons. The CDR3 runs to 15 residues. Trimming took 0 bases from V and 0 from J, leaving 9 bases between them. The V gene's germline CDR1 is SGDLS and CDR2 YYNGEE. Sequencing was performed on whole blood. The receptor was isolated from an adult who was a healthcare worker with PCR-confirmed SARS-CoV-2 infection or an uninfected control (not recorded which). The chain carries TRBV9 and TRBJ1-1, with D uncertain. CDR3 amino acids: CASSVDPDMNTEAFF. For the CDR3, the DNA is TGTGCCAGCAGCGTAGATCCAGATATGAACACTGAAGCTTTCTTT.